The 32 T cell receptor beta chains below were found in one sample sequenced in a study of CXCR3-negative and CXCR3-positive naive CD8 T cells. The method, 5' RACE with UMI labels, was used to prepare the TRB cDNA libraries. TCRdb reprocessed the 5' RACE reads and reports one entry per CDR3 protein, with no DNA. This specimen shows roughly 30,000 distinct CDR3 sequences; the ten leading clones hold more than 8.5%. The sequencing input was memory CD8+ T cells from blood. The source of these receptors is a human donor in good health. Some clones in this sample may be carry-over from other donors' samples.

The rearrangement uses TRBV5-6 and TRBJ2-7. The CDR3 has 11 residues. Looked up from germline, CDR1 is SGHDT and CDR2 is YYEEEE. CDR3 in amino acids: CASSLAVEQYF.

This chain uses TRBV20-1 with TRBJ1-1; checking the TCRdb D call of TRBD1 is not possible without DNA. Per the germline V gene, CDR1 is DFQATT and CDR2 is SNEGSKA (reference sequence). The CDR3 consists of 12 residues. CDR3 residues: CSAAPGDTEAFF.

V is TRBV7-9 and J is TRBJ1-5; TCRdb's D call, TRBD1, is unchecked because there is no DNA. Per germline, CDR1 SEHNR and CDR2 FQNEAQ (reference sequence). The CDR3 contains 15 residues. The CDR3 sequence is CASSPTGTSNQPQHF.

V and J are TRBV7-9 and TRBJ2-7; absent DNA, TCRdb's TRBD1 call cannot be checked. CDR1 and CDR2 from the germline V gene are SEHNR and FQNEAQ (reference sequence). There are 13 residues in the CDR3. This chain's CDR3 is CASSPAGAAEQYF.

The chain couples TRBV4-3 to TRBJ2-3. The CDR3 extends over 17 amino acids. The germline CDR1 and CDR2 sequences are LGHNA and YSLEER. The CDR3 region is CASSQDVQAVSTDTQYF.

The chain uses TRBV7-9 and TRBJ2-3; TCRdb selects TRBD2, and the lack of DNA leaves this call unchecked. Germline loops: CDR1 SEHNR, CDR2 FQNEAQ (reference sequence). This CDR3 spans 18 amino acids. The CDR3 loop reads CASSDLAGGSPRTDTQYF.

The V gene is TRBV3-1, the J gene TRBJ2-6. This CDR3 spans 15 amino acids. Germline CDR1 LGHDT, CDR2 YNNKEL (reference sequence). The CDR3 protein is CASSQVKGWANVLTF. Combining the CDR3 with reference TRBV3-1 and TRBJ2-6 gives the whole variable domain DTAVSQTPKYLVTQMGNDKSIKCEQNLGHDTMYWYKQDSKKFLKIMFSYNNKELIINETVPNRFSPKSPDKAHLNLHINSLELGDSAVYFCASSQVKGWANVLTFGAGSRLTVL.

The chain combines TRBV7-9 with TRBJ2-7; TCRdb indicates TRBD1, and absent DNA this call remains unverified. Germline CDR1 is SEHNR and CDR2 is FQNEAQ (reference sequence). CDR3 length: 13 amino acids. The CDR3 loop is CASSSPAASEQYF.

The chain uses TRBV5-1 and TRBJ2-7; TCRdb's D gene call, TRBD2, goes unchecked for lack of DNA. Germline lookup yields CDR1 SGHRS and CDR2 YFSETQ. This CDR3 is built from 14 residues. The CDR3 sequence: CASSLLPTDYEQYF.

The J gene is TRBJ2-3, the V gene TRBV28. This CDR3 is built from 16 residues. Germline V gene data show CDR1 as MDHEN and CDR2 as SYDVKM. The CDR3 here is CASSFSSNGVTDTQYF.

CDR3 sequence reads: CSVEMDNRLGGQYF. V and J are TRBV29-1 and TRBJ2-7; checking the TCRdb D call of TRBD1 is not possible without DNA. The CDR3 totals 14 residues. The germline gives CDR1 SQVTM, CDR2 ANQGSEA.

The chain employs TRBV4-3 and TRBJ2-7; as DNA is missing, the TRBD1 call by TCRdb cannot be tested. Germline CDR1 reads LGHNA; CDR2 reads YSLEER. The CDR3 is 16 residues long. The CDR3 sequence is CASSQATGTTFYEQYF.

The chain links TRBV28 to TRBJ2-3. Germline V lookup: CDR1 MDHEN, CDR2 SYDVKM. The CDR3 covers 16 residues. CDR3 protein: CASSLDWGSSTDTQYF. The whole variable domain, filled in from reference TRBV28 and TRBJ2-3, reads DVKVTQSSRYLVKRTGEKVFLECVQDMDHENMFWYRQDPGLGLRLIYFSYDVKMKEKGDIPEGYSVSREKKERFSLILESASTNQTSMYLCASSLDWGSSTDTQYFGPGTRLTVL.

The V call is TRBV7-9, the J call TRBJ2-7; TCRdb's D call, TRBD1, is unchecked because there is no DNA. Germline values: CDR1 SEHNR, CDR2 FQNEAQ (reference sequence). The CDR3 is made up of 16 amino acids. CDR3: CASSLARGVLRYEQYF.

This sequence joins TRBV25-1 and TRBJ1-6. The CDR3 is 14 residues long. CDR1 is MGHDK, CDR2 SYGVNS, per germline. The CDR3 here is CASRGDYYNSPLHF.

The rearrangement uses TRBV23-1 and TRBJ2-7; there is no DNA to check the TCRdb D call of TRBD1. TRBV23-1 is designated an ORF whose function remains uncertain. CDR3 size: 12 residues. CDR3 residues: CAQPGESYEQYF.

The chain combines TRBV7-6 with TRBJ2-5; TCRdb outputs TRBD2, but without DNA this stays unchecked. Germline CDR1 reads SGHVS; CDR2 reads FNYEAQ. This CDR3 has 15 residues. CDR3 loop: CASSISLAGQETQYF. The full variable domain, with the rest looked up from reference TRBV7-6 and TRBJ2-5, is GAGVSQSPRYKVTKRGQDVALRCDPISGHVSLYWYRQALGQGPEFLTYFNYEAQQDKSGLPNDRFSAERPEGSISTLTIQRTEQRDSAMYRCASSISLAGQETQYFGPGTRLLVL.

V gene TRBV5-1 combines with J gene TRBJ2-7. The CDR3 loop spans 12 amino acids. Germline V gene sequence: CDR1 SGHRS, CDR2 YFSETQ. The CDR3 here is CASSLMSYEQYF.

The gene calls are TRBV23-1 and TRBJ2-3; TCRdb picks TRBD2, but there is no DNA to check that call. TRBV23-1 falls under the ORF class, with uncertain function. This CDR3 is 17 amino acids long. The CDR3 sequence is CASSQSERVEVRDTQYF.

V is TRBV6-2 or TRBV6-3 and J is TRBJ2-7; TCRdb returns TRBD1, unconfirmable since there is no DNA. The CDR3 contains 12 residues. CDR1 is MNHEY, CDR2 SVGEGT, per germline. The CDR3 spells CASGGAWYEQYF.

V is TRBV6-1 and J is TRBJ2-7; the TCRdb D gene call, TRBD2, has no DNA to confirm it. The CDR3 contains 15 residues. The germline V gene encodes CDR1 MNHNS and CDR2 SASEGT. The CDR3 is CASSYTTSGGLEQYF.

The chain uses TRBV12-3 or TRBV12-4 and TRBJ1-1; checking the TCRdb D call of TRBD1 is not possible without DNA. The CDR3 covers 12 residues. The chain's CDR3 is CASSLGTGEAFF.

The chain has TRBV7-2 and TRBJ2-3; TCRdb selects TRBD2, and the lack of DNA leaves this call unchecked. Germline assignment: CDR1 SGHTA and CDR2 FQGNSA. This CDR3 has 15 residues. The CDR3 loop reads CASSLVGGLMDTQYF.

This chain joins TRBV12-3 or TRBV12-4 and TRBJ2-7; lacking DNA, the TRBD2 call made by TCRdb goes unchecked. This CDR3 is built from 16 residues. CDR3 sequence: CASLGVSGGAGFEQYF.

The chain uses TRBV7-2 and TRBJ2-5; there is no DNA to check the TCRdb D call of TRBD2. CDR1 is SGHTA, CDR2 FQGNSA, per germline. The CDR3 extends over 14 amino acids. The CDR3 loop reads CASSSGTSGYEQFF.

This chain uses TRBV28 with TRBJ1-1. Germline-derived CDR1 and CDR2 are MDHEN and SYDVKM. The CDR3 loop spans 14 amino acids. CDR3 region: CASSRPLMNTEAFF.

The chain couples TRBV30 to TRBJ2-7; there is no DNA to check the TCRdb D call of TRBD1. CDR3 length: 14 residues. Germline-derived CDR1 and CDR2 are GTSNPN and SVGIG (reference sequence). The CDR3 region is CAWSTGTGDYEQYF. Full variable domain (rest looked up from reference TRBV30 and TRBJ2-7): SQTIHQWPATLVQPVGSPLSLECTVEGTSNPNLYWYRQAAGRGLQLLFYSVGIGQISSEVPQNLSASRPQDRQFILSSKKLLLSDSGFYLCAWSTGTGDYEQYFGPGTRLTVT.

CDR3 residues: CASSQDRGGPDEQFF. The chain couples TRBV4-3 to TRBJ2-1; the TRBD2 assignment by TCRdb is unverifiable without DNA. From germline, CDR1 is LGHNA and CDR2 YSLEER. The CDR3 length is 15 residues.

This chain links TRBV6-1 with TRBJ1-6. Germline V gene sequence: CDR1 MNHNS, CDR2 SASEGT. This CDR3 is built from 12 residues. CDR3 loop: CASRRWGSPLHF.

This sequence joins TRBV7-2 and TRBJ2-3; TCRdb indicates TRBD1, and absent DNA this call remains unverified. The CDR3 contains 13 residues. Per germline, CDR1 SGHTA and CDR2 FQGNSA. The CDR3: CASSPWGTDTQYF.

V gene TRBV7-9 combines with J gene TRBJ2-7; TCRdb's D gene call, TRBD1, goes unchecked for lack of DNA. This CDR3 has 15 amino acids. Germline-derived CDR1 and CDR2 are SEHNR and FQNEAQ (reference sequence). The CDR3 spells CASTYQGPPSYEQYF.

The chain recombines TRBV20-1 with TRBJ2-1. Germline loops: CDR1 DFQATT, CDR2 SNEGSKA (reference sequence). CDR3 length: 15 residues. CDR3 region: CSARDLGNSQNEQFF.